This is a list of T cell receptor beta chains from one sample in a study of OX40 agonist ivuxolimab in advanced cancers. Data came from immunoSEQ multiplex PCR; TCRdb stores just in-frame clones and leaves some out. This sample has roughly 66,000 clones, with more than 75% found just once. The sample in question was CD4+ or CD8+ T cells sorted from blood, obtained in a trial of the OX40 agonist ivuxolimab. These receptors were taken from an adult with an advanced solid tumor such as melanoma, head and neck, liver or kidney cancer. The CDR3 runs from the conserved cysteine through the conserved F or W. Fields, in order: clone size, D gene, J gene, V gene, CDR3 protein, CDR3 DNA. The D gene is left open where the match is weak. Rows give clone size only sometimes, using once, few, many, or a class for an expanded clone.

clone size: .; D gene: TRBD1; J gene: TRBJ1-1; V gene: TRBV28; CDR3 protein: CASVKGTGGTEAFF; CDR3 DNA: TGTGCCAGTGTGAAAGGGACAGGGGGGACTGAAGCTTTCTTT
clone size: .; D gene: .; J gene: TRBJ2-3; V gene: TRBV2; CDR3 protein: CASSDVGTDTQYF; CDR3 DNA: TGTGCCAGCAGTGACGTTGGGACGGATACGCAGTATTTT
clone size: .; D gene: .; J gene: TRBJ1-3; V gene: TRBV7-9; CDR3 protein: CASSGAGRGNTIYF; CDR3 DNA: TGTGCCAGCAGCGGGGCAGGGCGCGGAAACACCATATATTTT
clone size: .; D gene: .; J gene: TRBJ1-2; V gene: TRBV7-3; CDR3 protein: CARQYYGYTF; CDR3 DNA: TGTGCCAGACAGTACTATGGCTACACCTTC
clone size: few; D gene: .; J gene: TRBJ2-7; V gene: TRBV10-3; CDR3 protein: CAITGDRSYEQYF; CDR3 DNA: TGTGCCATCACCGGTGACAGGAGCTACGAGCAGTACTTC
clone size: .; D gene: .; J gene: TRBJ2-5; V gene: TRBV5-8; CDR3 protein: CASSYDSQETQYF; CDR3 DNA: TGTGCCAGCAGCTACGACAGCCAAGAGACCCAGTACTTC
clone size: few; D gene: .; J gene: TRBJ2-5; V gene: TRBV5-1; CDR3 protein: CASSEVQETQYF; CDR3 DNA: TGCGCCAGCAGCGAGGTACAAGAGACCCAGTACTTC
clone size: .; D gene: TRBD1; J gene: TRBJ2-1; V gene: TRBV7-9; CDR3 protein: CASSTNVGTGGREQFF; CDR3 DNA: TGTGCCAGCAGCACCAACGTAGGGACAGGGGGACGGGAGCAGTTCTTC
clone size: .; D gene: .; J gene: TRBJ1-2; V gene: TRBV29-1; CDR3 protein: CSAAEGRGTNYGYTF; CDR3 DNA: TGCAGCGCCGCAGAGGGGAGGGGAACTAACTATGGCTACACCTTC
clone size: few; D gene: .; J gene: TRBJ1-1; V gene: TRBV6-4; CDR3 protein: CASRGHQLNTEAFF; CDR3 DNA: TGTGCCAGCAGAGGACACCAACTGAACACTGAAGCTTTCTTT
clone size: .; D gene: .; J gene: TRBJ2-7; V gene: TRBV7-8; CDR3 protein: CASSQDGTYEQYF; CDR3 DNA: TGTGCCAGCAGCCAGGACGGGACCTACGAGCAGTACTTC
clone size: once; D gene: .; J gene: TRBJ2-1; V gene: TRBV6-1; CDR3 protein: CASKFESYNEQFF; CDR3 DNA: TGTGCCAGCAAGTTCGAGTCCTACAATGAGCAGTTCTTC
clone size: .; D gene: .; J gene: TRBJ1-5; V gene: TRBV6-1; CDR3 protein: CASEGTQNQPQHF; CDR3 DNA: TGTGCCAGCGAGGGCACTCAGAATCAGCCCCAGCATTTT
clone size: few; D gene: .; J gene: TRBJ1-1; V gene: TRBV12-5; CDR3 protein: CASGLGGPLGTEAFF; CDR3 DNA: TGTGCTAGTGGTTTGGGAGGGCCTCTAGGAACTGAAGCTTTCTTT
clone size: .; D gene: .; J gene: TRBJ1-1; V gene: TRBV7-2; CDR3 protein: CASSRSRQIEAFF; CDR3 DNA: TGTGCCAGCAGCAGATCCCGACAGATTGAAGCTTTCTTT
clone size: .; D gene: TRBD1; J gene: TRBJ1-5; V gene: TRBV2; CDR3 protein: CASRGGQDQPQHF; CDR3 DNA: TGTGCCAGCAGAGGTGGACAGGACCAGCCCCAGCATTTT
clone size: .; D gene: .; J gene: TRBJ1-2; V gene: TRBV6-5; CDR3 protein: CASSAYGGYTF; CDR3 DNA: TGTGCCAGCAGTGCCTATGGGGGCTACACCTTC
clone size: .; D gene: .; J gene: TRBJ1-2; V gene: TRBV2; CDR3 protein: CASSVSQGPLRGYTF; CDR3 DNA: TGTGCCAGCAGTGTATCCCAGGGGCCACTGCGTGGCTACACCTTC
clone size: .; D gene: TRBD2; J gene: TRBJ2-3; V gene: TRBV2; CDR3 protein: CASVASGGMVDTQYF; CDR3 DNA: TGTGCCAGCGTAGCTAGCGGGGGGATGGTAGATACGCAGTATTTT
clone size: .; D gene: .; J gene: TRBJ1-1; V gene: TRBV28; CDR3 protein: CASTPPGGGYTEAFF; CDR3 DNA: TGTGCCAGCACCCCCCCCGGGGGCGGGTACACTGAAGCTTTCTTT
clone size: .; D gene: TRBD2; J gene: TRBJ2-3; V gene: TRBV7-9; CDR3 protein: CASSLGSGRTDTQYF; CDR3 DNA: TGTGCCAGCAGCTTAGGGAGCGGGAGAACAGATACGCAGTATTTT
clone size: .; D gene: .; J gene: TRBJ1-2; V gene: TRBV2; CDR3 protein: CASSETALIGYTF; CDR3 DNA: TGTGCCAGCAGTGAGACAGCCCTCATTGGCTACACCTTC